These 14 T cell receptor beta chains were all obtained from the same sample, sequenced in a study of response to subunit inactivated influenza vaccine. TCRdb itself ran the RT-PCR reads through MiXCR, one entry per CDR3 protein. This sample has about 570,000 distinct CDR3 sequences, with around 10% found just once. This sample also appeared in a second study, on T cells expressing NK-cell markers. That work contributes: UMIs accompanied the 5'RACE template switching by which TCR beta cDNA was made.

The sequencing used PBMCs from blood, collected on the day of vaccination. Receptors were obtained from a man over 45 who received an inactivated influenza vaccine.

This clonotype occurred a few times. CDR3 residues: CASSGGTSGSINEQFF. CDR3 DNA sequence: TGTGCCAGCTCGGGGGGGACTAGCGGGAGTATCAATGAGCAGTTCTTC. The chain employs TRBV18 and TRBJ2-1, with 14 bases lining up with TRBD2. CDR3 length: 16 amino acids. Losses at the gene ends were 6 bases for V and 6 bases for J; bases not matched to a gene: 7. Germline-derived CDR1 and CDR2 are KGHSH and LQKENI.

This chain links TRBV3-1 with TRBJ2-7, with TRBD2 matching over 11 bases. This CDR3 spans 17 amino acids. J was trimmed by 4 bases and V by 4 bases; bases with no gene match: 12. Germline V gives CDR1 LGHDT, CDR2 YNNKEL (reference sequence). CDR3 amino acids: CASSPRWGLAVSYEQYF. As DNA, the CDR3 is TGTGCCAGCAGCCCCCGGTGGGGACTAGCGGTGAGTTACGAGCAGTACTTC.

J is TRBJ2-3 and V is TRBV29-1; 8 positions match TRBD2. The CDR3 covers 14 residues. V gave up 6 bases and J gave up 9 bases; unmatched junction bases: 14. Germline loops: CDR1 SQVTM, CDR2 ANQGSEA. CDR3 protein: CSVPGTRDLRTQYF. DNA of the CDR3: TGCAGCGTGCCCGGGACTAGGGATTTGAGGACGCAGTATTTT.

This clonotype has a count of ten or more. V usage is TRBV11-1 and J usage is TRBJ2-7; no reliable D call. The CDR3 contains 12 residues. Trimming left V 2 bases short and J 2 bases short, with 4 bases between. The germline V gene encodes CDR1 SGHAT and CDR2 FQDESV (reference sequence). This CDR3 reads CASSLRAYEQYF. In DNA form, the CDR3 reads TGTGCCAGCAGCTTAAGGGCCTACGAGCAGTACTTC.

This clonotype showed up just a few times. CDR3 loop: CASSQEETPLAGWDFVEQFF. CDR3 nucleotide sequence: TGTGCCAGCAGCCAAGAGGAGACCCCCCTGGCCGGGTGGGACTTCGTTGAGCAGTTCTTC. The J gene is TRBJ2-1, the V gene TRBV14; D may be TRBD2 (6 bases). Trimming cost V 0 bases and J 9 bases, with 30 bases left between them. The CDR3 consists of 20 residues. The germline CDR1 and CDR2 sequences are SGHDN and FVKESK.

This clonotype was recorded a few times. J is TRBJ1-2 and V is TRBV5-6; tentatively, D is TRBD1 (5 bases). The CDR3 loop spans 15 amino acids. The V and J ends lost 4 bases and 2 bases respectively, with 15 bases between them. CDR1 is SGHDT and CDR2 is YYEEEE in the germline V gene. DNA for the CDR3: TGTGCCAGCAGCCAGGGACCCGCCCAGAACTATGGCTACACCTTC. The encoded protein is CASSQGPAQNYGYTF.

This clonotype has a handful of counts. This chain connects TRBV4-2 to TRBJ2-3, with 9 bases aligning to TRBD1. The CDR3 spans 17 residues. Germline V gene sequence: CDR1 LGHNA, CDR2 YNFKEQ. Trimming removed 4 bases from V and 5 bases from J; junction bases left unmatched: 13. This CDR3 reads CASSRFSGTGIEDTQYF. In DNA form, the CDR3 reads TGTGCCAGCAGCCGCTTTTCCGGGACAGGGATAGAAGATACGCAGTATTTT.

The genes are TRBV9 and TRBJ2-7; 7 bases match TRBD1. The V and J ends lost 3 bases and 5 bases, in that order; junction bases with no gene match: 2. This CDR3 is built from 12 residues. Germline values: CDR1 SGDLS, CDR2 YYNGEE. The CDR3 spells CASSAGQDEQYF. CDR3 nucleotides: TGTGCCAGCAGCGCCGGACAGGACGAGCAGTACTTC.

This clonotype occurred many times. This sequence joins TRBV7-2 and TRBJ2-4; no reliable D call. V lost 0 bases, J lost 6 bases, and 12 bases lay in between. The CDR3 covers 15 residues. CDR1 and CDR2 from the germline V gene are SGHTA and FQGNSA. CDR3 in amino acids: CASSLAANRANIQYF. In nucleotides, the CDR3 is TGTGCCAGCAGCTTAGCGGCTAACCGGGCAAACATTCAGTACTTC.

The CDR3 sequence is CASSLTGHQETQYF. The CDR3 DNA reads TGTGCCAGCAGTTTGACAGGGCACCAAGAGACCCAGTACTTC. The chain carries TRBV28 and TRBJ2-5; 7 bases line up with TRBD1. The V gene end was trimmed by 3 bases and the J gene end by 0 bases; junction bases not matched to a gene: 1. The CDR3 is 14 amino acids. Germline CDR1 reads MDHEN; CDR2 reads SYDVKM.

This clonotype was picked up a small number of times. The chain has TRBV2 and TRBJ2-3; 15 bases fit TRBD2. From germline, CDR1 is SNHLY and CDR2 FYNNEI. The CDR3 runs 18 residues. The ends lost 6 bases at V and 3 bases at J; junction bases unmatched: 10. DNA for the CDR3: TGTGCCAGCAGCCTCGGACTAGCGGGGGGGCCTCGAACAGATACGCAGTATTTT. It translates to CASSLGLAGGPRTDTQYF.

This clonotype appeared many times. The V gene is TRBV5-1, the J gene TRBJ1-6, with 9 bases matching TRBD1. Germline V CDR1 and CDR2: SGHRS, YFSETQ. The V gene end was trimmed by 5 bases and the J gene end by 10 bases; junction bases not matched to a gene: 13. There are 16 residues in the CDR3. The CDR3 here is CASRGEGTGSRSPLHF. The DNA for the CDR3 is TGCGCCAGCAGAGGGGAAGGGACAGGGAGCAGATCACCCCTCCACTTT.

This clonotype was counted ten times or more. CDR3: CASSAGRAGTGVNEQYF. As DNA, the CDR3 is TGTGCCAGCAGTGCCGGTCGAGCCGGGACAGGTGTCAACGAGCAGTACTTC. This chain uses TRBV6-1 with TRBJ2-7; TRBD1 matches at 8 bases. The CDR3 loop spans 17 amino acids. Per germline, CDR1 MNHNS and CDR2 SASEGT. J was trimmed by 5 bases and V by 4 bases; bases with no gene match: 16.

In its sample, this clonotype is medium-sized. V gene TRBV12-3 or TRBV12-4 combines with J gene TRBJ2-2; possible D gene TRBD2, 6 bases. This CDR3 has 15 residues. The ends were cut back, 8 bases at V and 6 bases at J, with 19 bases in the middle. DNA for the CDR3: TGTGCCAGCTCATGGGGGGAATCGGCGGCCGGGGAGCTGTTTTTT. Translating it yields CASSWGESAAGELFF.